These T cell receptor beta chains were read from a single sample in a study of blood T cell repertoires in COVID-19. The assay was immunoSEQ multiplex PCR, and TCRdb's table has in-frame clones only and misses some. The sample has roughly 150,000 clones; around 80% are singletons. Sequencing used PBMCs or T cells enriched from blood (not recorded which). Receptor source: a woman aged 45-65 years who had recovered from COVID-19. The CDR3 runs from the conserved cysteine through the conserved F or W. The order of the fields is J gene, D gene, V gene, clone size, CDR3 length, CDR3 protein, CDR3 DNA. D genes are given only for firm matches. Size is stated for part of the rows, as once, few or many counts, or as a class when the clone is expanded.

>TRBJ2-1|-|TRBV19|-|15
CASSRFLHSYNEQFF
TGTGCCAGTAGTCGATTCTTACACTCCTACAATGAGCAGTTCTTC
>TRBJ2-1|TRBD2|TRBV5-5|-|14
CASSPSGASPEQFF
TGTGCCAGCTCTCCTAGCGGGGCTAGCCCTGAGCAGTTCTTC
>TRBJ2-7|-|TRBV7-9|-|13
CASSSPYSGEQYF
TGTGCCAGCAGCTCCCCCTACTCGGGCGAGCAGTACTTC
>TRBJ1-1|-|TRBV27|-|13
CASSFRRSTEAFF
TGTGCCAGCAGTTTCAGGAGGAGCACTGAAGCTTTCTTT
>TRBJ1-2|-|TRBV5-6|once|16
CASSSTASGWGYGYTF
TGTGCCAGCAGCTCAACCGCGTCAGGGTGGGGCTATGGCTACACCTTC
>TRBJ1-1|-|TRBV19|-|11
CASKGYTEAFF
TGTGCCAGTAAGGGGTACACTGAAGCTTTCTTT
>TRBJ2-1|-|TRBV7-3|-|13
CASSFGGKNEQFF
TGTGCCAGCAGCTTCGGGGGAAAGAATGAGCAGTTCTTC
>TRBJ2-3|TRBD2|TRBV11-2|-|15
CASSLPRGGQDTQYF
TGTGCCAGCAGCTTACCTCGGGGGGGCCAAGATACGCAGTATTTT
>TRBJ2-1|TRBD2|TRBV7-3|-|15
CASSLISGSGIEQFF
TGTGCCAGCAGCTTAATCAGCGGGAGCGGTATTGAGCAGTTCTTC
>TRBJ2-3|-|TRBV27|few|13
CASSPDMRNTQYF
TGTGCCAGCAGTCCGGACATGAGAAATACGCAGTATTTT
>TRBJ1-1|-|TRBV5-1|-|14
CASSPSRGGTEAFF
TGCGCCAGCAGCCCTTCTAGGGGGGGAACTGAAGCTTTCTTT
>TRBJ1-1|TRBD1|TRBV19|-|11
CASSQGVEAFF
TGTGCCAGTAGCCAGGGGGTTGAAGCTTTCTTT
>TRBJ1-2|-|TRBV12-3/TRBV12-4|-|12
CASSLAVGGNTF
TGTGCCAGCAGTTTGGCCGTCGGGGGAAACACCTTC
>TRBJ1-1|-|TRBV3-1/TRBV3-2|-|14
CASSQGPGISEAFF
TGTGCCAGCAGCCAAGGCCCGGGTATCTCTGAAGCTTTCTTT
>TRBJ1-6|TRBD1|TRBV19|-|14
CASNPGQGVSPLHF
TGTGCCAGTAATCCGGGACAGGGGGTTTCACCCCTCCACTTT
>TRBJ1-4|-|TRBV18|-|15
CASSPDRQGGEKLFF
TGTGCCAGCTCACCGGATCGGCAGGGTGGTGAAAAACTGTTTTTT
>TRBJ2-7|-|TRBV5-5|-|13
CASSLAGGHEQYF
TGTGCCAGCAGCTTGGCCGGGGGACACGAGCAGTACTTC
>TRBJ1-1|-|TRBV7-2|-|15
CASSLGQGLNTEAFF
TGTGCCAGCAGCTTAGGGCAGGGGCTGAACACTGAAGCTTTCTTT
>TRBJ1-3|-|TRBV2|-|14
CASSAGSVGNTIYF
TGTGCCAGCAGTGCGGGGAGTGTGGGAAACACCATATATTTT
>TRBJ1-4|-|TRBV9|-|16
CASSPTGEGAREKLFF
TGTGCCAGCAGCCCCACCGGTGAGGGAGCGCGTGAAAAACTGTTTTTT
>TRBJ2-1|-|TRBV7-2|-|14
CASIESGPYNEQFF
TGTGCCAGCATCGAGAGCGGTCCCTACAATGAGCAGTTCTTC
>TRBJ2-1|TRBD2|TRBV7-8|-|15
CASSLSETSTNEQFF
TGTGCCAGCAGCCTCTCTGAGACTAGCACCAATGAGCAGTTCTTC
>TRBJ2-1|-|TRBV7-9|-|18
CASSLVIIMTDSYNEQFF
TGTGCCAGCAGCTTAGTGATTATAATGACAGACTCCTACAATGAGCAGTTCTTC
>TRBJ2-1|TRBD1|TRBV19|-|19
CASSIEGTGIPRTNNEQFF
TGTGCCAGTAGTATAGAAGGGACAGGGATACCCCGCACCAACAATGAGCAGTTCTTC
>TRBJ2-7|TRBD1|TRBV28|-|14
CASRGQGNYYEQYF
TGTGCCAGCAGGGGACAGGGGAATTATTACGAGCAGTACTTC
>TRBJ1-1|-|TRBV19|-|14
CASRSWAANTEAFF
TGTGCCAGCCGGTCATGGGCCGCCAACACTGAAGCTTTCTTT
>TRBJ1-2|TRBD1|TRBV7-3|-|16
CASSLSRPGQGNGYTF
TGTGCCAGCAGCTTAAGCCGTCCGGGACAGGGGAATGGCTACACCTTC
>TRBJ2-5|-|TRBV5-1|-|15
CASSSQGQGGETQYF
TGCGCCAGCAGCTCCCAGGGTCAAGGTGGAGAGACCCAGTACTTC
>TRBJ1-3|-|TRBV5-4|-|14
CASSLFGREETIYF
TGTGCCAGCAGCTTGTTCGGTAGAGAGGAAACCATATATTTT
>TRBJ2-7|-|TRBV19|-|12
CASSPAGYEQYF
TGTGCCAGTAGTCCGGCGGGGTACGAGCAGTACTTC
>TRBJ2-6|TRBD1|TRBV6-5|-|15
CASNSKGAGANVLTF
TGTGCCAGCAACTCTAAGGGGGCAGGGGCCAACGTCCTGACTTTC
>TRBJ2-4|-|TRBV18|-|16
CASSPQGSLAKNIQYF
TGTGCCAGCTCACCGCAGGGGTCACTAGCCAAAAACATTCAGTACTTC
>TRBJ1-2|-|TRBV2|-|12
CASSVSVYGYTF
TGTGCCAGCAGTGTGTCAGTCTATGGCTACACCTTC
>TRBJ2-1|TRBD2|TRBV2|once|14
CASSEALLGGFGFF
TGTGCCAGCAGTGAAGCGCTTTTGGGGGGGTTCGGGTTCTTC
>TRBJ2-5|-|TRBV7-7|-|13
CASSPSGMGTQYF
TGTGCTAGCAGCCCCTCCGGGATGGGGACCCAGTACTTC
>TRBJ2-1|-|TRBV5-1|-|15
CASSSGRFPPNEQFF
TGCGCCAGCAGCTCAGGCCGATTCCCTCCTAATGAGCAGTTCTTC
>TRBJ1-2|-|TRBV20-1|-|11
CSARDSYGYTF
TGCAGTGCTAGAGACAGCTATGGCTACACCTTC
>TRBJ1-1|-|TRBV19|-|13
CASSKAGNTEAFF
TGTGCCAGTAGTAAAGCAGGGAACACTGAAGCTTTCTTT
>TRBJ1-3|-|TRBV7-2|-|14
CASSLERKGNTIYF
TGTGCCAGCAGCTTAGAGAGGAAGGGAAACACCATATATTTT
>TRBJ1-2|-|TRBV7-2|-|15
CASSSRDSRNYGYTF
TGTGCCAGCAGCAGCCGGGACTCAAGAAACTATGGCTACACCTTC
>TRBJ2-5|-|TRBV12-5|-|13
CASGRQAQETQYF
TGTGCTAGTGGTCGACAGGCCCAAGAGACCCAGTACTTC
>TRBJ2-7|-|TRBV28|-|15
CASSVGQRLSYEQYF
TGTGCCAGCAGCGTTGGACAGCGGTTGTCCTACGAGCAGTACTTC
>TRBJ2-2|-|TRBV5-1|few|13
CASSFQNTGELFF
TGCGCCAGCAGCTTCCAAAACACCGGGGAGCTGTTTTTT
>TRBJ1-1|TRBD1|TRBV5-1|-|16
CASSFPPGQGGTEAFF
TGCGCCAGCAGCTTTCCTCCGGGACAGGGCGGCACTGAAGCTTTCTTT
>TRBJ1-2|-|TRBV7-6|-|15
CASSPELIANYGYTF
TGTGCCAGCAGCCCCGAGTTAATAGCTAACTATGGCTACACCTTC
>TRBJ1-1|-|TRBV18|-|13
CASSPGGNTEAFF
TGTGCCAGCTCTCCCGGGGGGAACACTGAAGCTTTCTTT
>TRBJ2-1|-|TRBV5-1|-|12
CASSLAGDEQFF
TGCGCCAGCAGCTTGGCGGGGGATGAGCAGTTCTTC
>TRBJ1-2|TRBD1|TRBV5-1|-|13
CASSTDRDYGYTF
TGCGCCAGCAGCACAGACAGGGACTATGGCTACACCTTC
>TRBJ1-5|-|TRBV7-2|-|13
CASTRFRNQPQHF
TGTGCCAGCACCCGCTTTCGGAATCAGCCCCAGCATTTT
>TRBJ2-1|TRBD1|TRBV7-2|-|14
CASSRPGGFNEQFF
TGTGCCAGCAGCCGTCCAGGGGGCTTCAATGAGCAGTTCTTC
>TRBJ2-7|-|TRBV11-3|-|11
CASSLGGQQYF
TGTGCCAGCAGCTTAGGGGGGCAGCAGTACTTC
>TRBJ1-6|-|TRBV5-6|-|15
CASSPLQGYNSPLHF
TGTGCCAGCAGCCCTCTACAGGGCTATAATTCACCCCTCCACTTT
>TRBJ1-2|-|TRBV4-3|-|15
CASSQDMRENYGYTF
TGCGCCAGCAGCCAAGATATGCGGGAGAACTATGGCTACACCTTC
>TRBJ2-2|-|TRBV7-2|once|15
CASSPGPGNTGELFF
TGTGCCAGCAGCCCAGGTCCCGGTAACACCGGGGAGCTGTTTTTT
>TRBJ1-4|TRBD1|TRBV2|-|13
CASSEQGNEKLFF
TGTGCCAGCTCCGAACAGGGGAATGAAAAACTGTTTTTT
>TRBJ1-1|TRBD1|TRBV6-5|-|14
CAILDRESWTEAFF
TGTGCCATCTTAGACAGGGAAAGTTGGACTGAAGCTTTCTTT
>TRBJ1-5|-|TRBV10-3|-|13
CAISGGSNQPQHF
TGTGCCATCAGTGGCGGTAGCAATCAGCCCCAGCATTTT
>TRBJ1-2|-|TRBV19|-|13
CASSWGANYGYTF
TGTGCCAGTAGTTGGGGGGCTAACTATGGCTACACCTTC
>TRBJ2-7|TRBD1|TRBV15|-|14
CATSRGGTAYEQYF
TGTGCCACCAGCAGAGGAGGGACAGCCTACGAGCAGTACTTC